Shown below are 9 T cell receptor beta chains from a single sample sequenced in a study of T-cell reconstitution after alpha-beta-depleted transplantation in children. Preparation of the TCRbeta library was carried out with unique molecular identifiers. One entry per CDR3 protein results from TCRdb running MiXCR on the PCR reads. The sample shows fewer than 550,000 distinct CDR3 sequences, about 11% of them seen only once. This material consisted of PBMCs from the stem cell graft donor, taken from the stem cell graft. The source of these receptors is a human donor who donated a stem cell graft to a child with acute myeloid leukemia.

The V and J genes are TRBV4-1 and TRBJ2-6, with a possible D match to TRBD1 (5 bases). Germline CDR1 reads MGHRA; CDR2 reads YSYEKL. The CDR3 has 18 residues. The V and J ends lost 1 base and 4 bases respectively, with 17 bases between them. The DNA for the CDR3 is TGCGCCAGCAGCCAAGTCAAGTCAGGGTGGACCGGGGCCAACGTCCTGACTTTC. Its protein product is CASSQVKSGWTGANVLTF.

This clonotype was picked up a small number of times. CDR3 nucleotides: TGTGCCAGCAGCTTAGGTCCCCCCACTAGCGGGGGGGTTTCGCGCACAGATACGCAGTATTTT. Protein product: CASSLGPPTSGGVSRTDTQYF. The V gene is TRBV11-2, the J gene TRBJ2-3; TRBD2 aligns across 13 bases. CDR1 is SGHAT and CDR2 is FQNNGV in the germline V gene. This CDR3 region has 21 residues. V lost 1 base to trimming and J lost 1 base; unmatched junction nucleotides: 14. Full variable domain (outside the CDR3, taken from reference TRBV11-2 and TRBJ2-3): EAGVAQSPRYKIIEKRQSVAFWCNPISGHATLYWYQQILGQGPKLLIQFQNNGVVDDSQLPKDRFSAERLKGVDSTLKIQPAKLEDSAVYLCASSLGPPTSGGVSRTDTQYFGPGTRLTVL.

The J gene is TRBJ2-2, the V gene TRBV11-2; TRBD2 aligns across 7 bases. After removal of 1 base from V and 5 bases from J, the junction contained 7 bases not matched to a gene. From germline, CDR1 is SGHAT and CDR2 FQNNGV. CDR3 length: 16 residues. Here the CDR3 reads CASSLVRTGGTGELFF. The DNA of the CDR3 is TGTGCCAGCAGCTTAGTTCGGACGGGGGGAACCGGGGAGCTGTTTTTT. Variable domain in full (rest from reference TRBV11-2 and TRBJ2-2): EAGVAQSPRYKIIEKRQSVAFWCNPISGHATLYWYQQILGQGPKLLIQFQNNGVVDDSQLPKDRFSAERLKGVDSTLKIQPAKLEDSAVYLCASSLVRTGGTGELFFGEGSRLTVL.

The CDR3 protein is CASSLGFLMDTQYF. Written as DNA, the CDR3 is TGTGCCAGCAGTTTGGGCTTCTTGATGGATACGCAGTATTTT. The rearrangement uses TRBV27 and TRBJ2-3; D is ambiguous. Germline lookup yields CDR1 MNHEY and CDR2 SMNVEV (reference sequence). V was cut by 3 bases and J by 6 bases, with 13 bases left in between. This CDR3 contains 14 residues.

This clonotype appeared many times. The rearrangement joins TRBV12-3 or TRBV12-4 to TRBJ2-1, with 13 bases lining up with TRBD2. The CDR3 spans 14 residues. With V trimmed by 6 bases and J by 8 bases, 4 bases remained unmatched. The CDR3: CASSTSGRAHEQFF. DNA of the CDR3: TGTGCCAGCAGCACTAGCGGGAGGGCCCATGAGCAGTTCTTC.

V is TRBV7-2 and J is TRBJ1-1; D not certain. The V gene lost 5 bases and the J gene lost 8 bases, with 15 bases spanning the gap. Per the germline V gene, CDR1 is SGHTA and CDR2 is FQGNSA. The CDR3 has 13 residues. The CDR3: CASSPTQRLEAFF. The DNA of the CDR3 is TGTGCCAGCAGCCCAACGCAAAGGTTGGAAGCTTTCTTT.

The chain combines TRBV11-2 with TRBJ2-1; the D gene is possibly TRBD2 (7 bases). The V end lost 3 bases, the J end lost 7 bases, and 10 bases lay between the germline ends. The CDR3 extends over 13 amino acids. The germline gives CDR1 SGHAT, CDR2 FQNNGV. The CDR3 loop reads CASSFAGANEQFF. The CDR3 coding sequence is TGTGCCAGCAGCTTCGCGGGGGCGAATGAGCAGTTCTTC. Filled out from reference TRBV11-2 and TRBJ2-1, the complete variable domain reads EAGVAQSPRYKIIEKRQSVAFWCNPISGHATLYWYQQILGQGPKLLIQFQNNGVVDDSQLPKDRFSAERLKGVDSTLKIQPAKLEDSAVYLCASSFAGANEQFFGPGTRLTVL.

This clonotype was counted many times. The chain has TRBV7-9 and TRBJ1-1; D gene unclear. Trimming cost V 6 bases and J 0 bases, with 5 bases left between them. The germline CDR1 and CDR2 sequences are SEHNR and FQNEAQ (reference sequence). The CDR3 is 12 residues long. Here the CDR3 reads CASRRMNTEAFF. CDR3 DNA: TGTGCCAGCAGGCGCATGAACACTGAAGCTTTCTTT.

This chain connects TRBV12-3 or TRBV12-4 to TRBJ2-7; TRBD1 matches at 8 bases. There are 13 residues in the CDR3. V gave up 5 bases and J gave up 5 bases; unmatched junction bases: 5. CDR3 nucleotide sequence: TGTGCCAGCAGTACCTCGACAGGGGACGAGCAGTACGTC. This gives the protein CASSTSTGDEQYV.